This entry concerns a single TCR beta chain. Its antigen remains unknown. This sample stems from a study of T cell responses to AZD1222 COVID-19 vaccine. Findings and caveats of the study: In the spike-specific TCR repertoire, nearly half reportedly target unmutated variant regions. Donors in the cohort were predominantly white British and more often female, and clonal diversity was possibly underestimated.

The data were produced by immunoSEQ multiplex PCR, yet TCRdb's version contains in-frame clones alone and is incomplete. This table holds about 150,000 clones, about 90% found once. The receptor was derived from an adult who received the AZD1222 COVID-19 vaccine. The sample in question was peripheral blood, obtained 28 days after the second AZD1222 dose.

The CDR3 DNA sequence: TGTGCCAGTAGTCCGGACAGCCTAATTGAAAAACTGTTTTTT. It codes for CASSPDSLIEKLFF. The gene calls are TRBV19 and TRBJ1-4; the D gene is possibly TRBD1 (6 bases). The CDR3 has 14 amino acids. The V and J ends lost 5 bases and 7 bases respectively, with 14 bases between them. Germline V gene data show CDR1 as LNHDA and CDR2 as SQIVND (reference sequence).